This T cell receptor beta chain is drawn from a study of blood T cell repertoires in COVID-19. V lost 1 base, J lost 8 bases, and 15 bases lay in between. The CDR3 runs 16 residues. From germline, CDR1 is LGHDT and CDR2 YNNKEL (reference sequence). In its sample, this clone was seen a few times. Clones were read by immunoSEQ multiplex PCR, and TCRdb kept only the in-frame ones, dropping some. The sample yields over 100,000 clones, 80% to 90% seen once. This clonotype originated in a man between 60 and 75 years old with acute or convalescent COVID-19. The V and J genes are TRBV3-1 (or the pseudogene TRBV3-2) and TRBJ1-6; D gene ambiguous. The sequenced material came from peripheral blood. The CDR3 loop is CASSQARYGSYSPLHF. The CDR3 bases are TGTGCCAGCAGCCAAGCCCGCTACGGTTCCTATTCACCCCTCCACTTT.